The 28 T cell receptor beta chains in this list originate from one sample, sequenced in a study of T cell changes during pregnancy in multiple sclerosis. The data were produced by immunoSEQ multiplex PCR, yet TCRdb's version contains in-frame clones alone and is incomplete. The data hold 100,000 or so clones, with 91% observed a single time. Sequenced material: peripheral blood, taken after pregnancy. The receptors originated from a female donor with multiple sclerosis, enrolled in a pregnancy study.

J is TRBJ2-2 and V is TRBV7-8, with TRBD2 identical over 9 bases. Per germline, CDR1 SGHVS and CDR2 FQNEAQ. J gave up 2 bases and V 5 bases, and 21 bases lay outside the gene matches. The CDR3 consists of 21 residues. The CDR3 region has the DNA TGTGCCAGCAGCCGAAAGTGGGGGCTAGCGGGGCTACTTCTAAACACCGGGGAGCTGTTTTTT. Translated, it gives CASSRKWGLAGLLLNTGELFF. Full variable domain (remainder filled in from reference TRBV7-8 and TRBJ2-2): GAGVSQSPRYKVAKRGQDVALRCDPISGHVSLFWYQQALGQGPEFLTYFQNEAQLDKSGLPSDRFFAERPEGSVSTLKIQRTQQEDSAVYLCASSRKWGLAGLLLNTGELFFGEGSRLTVL.

The rearrangement uses TRBV5-4 and TRBJ2-1; TRBD2 matches at 9 bases. Trimming at V came to 5 bases and at J to 1 base, leaving 10 bases not matched to a gene. Germline CDR1 is SGHNT and CDR2 is YYREEE (reference sequence). This CDR3 spans 17 amino acids. The CDR3 DNA sequence: TGTGCCAGCAGGCTGGGGGGACTAGCCGAATCCTACAATGAGCAGTTCTTC. Its protein is CASRLGGLAESYNEQFF.

The V call is TRBV29-1, the J call TRBJ1-2; 7 positions match TRBD1. CDR3 length: 13 amino acids. The ends lost 7 bases at V and 7 bases at J; junction bases unmatched: 12. Germline CDR1 SQVTM, CDR2 ANQGSEA. CDR3 amino acids: CSASEQGSSGYTF. The CDR3 coding sequence is TGCAGCGCCTCTGAACAGGGGTCAAGTGGCTACACCTTC.

V is TRBV7-2 and J is TRBJ1-4, with D perhaps matching TRBD1 (5 bases). CDR1 is SGHTA, CDR2 FQGNSA, per germline. The CDR3 has 15 residues. Trimming shortened V by 4 bases and J by 4 bases, and 13 bases separated the two germline ends. CDR3 bases: TGTGCCAGCAGCTCGACAGTGGGCGTTAATGAAAAACTGTTTTTT. Encoded protein: CASSSTVGVNEKLFF.

This sequence joins TRBV29-1 and TRBJ2-7; D may be TRBD2 (6 bases). Germline lookup yields CDR1 SQVTM and CDR2 ANQGSEA. CDR3 length: 12 residues. V was clipped by 5 bases and J by 1 base, with 9 bases between them. CDR3 protein: CSVTSSSYEQYF. In DNA form, the CDR3 reads TGCAGCGTTACTAGCTCGTCCTACGAGCAGTACTTC.

J is TRBJ2-7 and V is TRBV2, with TRBD1 identical over 12 bases. CDR3 length: 13 residues. The junction had 7 bases not matched to a gene; V was cut back by 6 bases and J by 10 bases. Germline V lookup: CDR1 SNHLY, CDR2 FYNNEI. The CDR3 spells CASRTGTGGRQYF. The CDR3 nucleotides read TGTGCCAGCAGAACCGGGACAGGGGGCCGACAGTACTTC.

V is TRBV13 and J is TRBJ2-1; D not resolved. V lost 1 base, J lost 0 bases, and 10 bases lay in between. The germline V gene encodes CDR1 PRHDT and CDR2 FYEKMQ (reference sequence). The CDR3 loop spans 16 amino acids. CDR3 amino acids: CASSLESSSSYNEQFF. The CDR3 coding sequence is TGTGCCAGCAGCTTAGAATCGTCGAGCTCCTACAATGAGCAGTTCTTC.

This clone was found many times. The chain has TRBV5-4 and TRBJ1-2; 8 bases align to TRBD1. The germline CDR1 and CDR2 sequences are SGHNT and YYREEE (reference sequence). The V segment lost 5 bases and the J segment 6 bases; nucleotides outside the gene matches: 6. The CDR3 has 13 amino acids. CDR3 in amino acids: CASRFTGGHGYTF. The CDR3 coding sequence is TGTGCCAGCAGATTCACAGGGGGACATGGCTACACCTTC.

This clone was seen once. The V gene is TRBV29-1, the J gene TRBJ2-1, with D perhaps matching TRBD2 (5 bases). The CDR3 totals 12 residues. The V end was cut by 5 bases, the J end by 7 bases, with 12 bases between. CDR1 is SQVTM and CDR2 is ANQGSEA in the germline V gene. As DNA, the CDR3 is TGCAGCGTTCGAACGGGGTTGAATGAGCAGTTCTTC. It is translated as CSVRTGLNEQFF.

The chain combines TRBV5-1 with TRBJ2-7; D call uncertain. V shed 2 bases and J shed 3 bases, with 6 bases lying between them. Germline CDR1 SGHRS, CDR2 YFSETQ. The CDR3 is 12 amino acids. For the CDR3, the DNA is TGCGCCAGCAGCTTTGATAGCTACGAGCAGTACTTC. Translation: CASSFDSYEQYF.

The J gene is TRBJ2-5, the V gene TRBV6-6; possibly TRBD1 for D (6 bases). The CDR3 has 16 amino acids. CDR1 is MNHNY, CDR2 SVGAGI, per germline (reference sequence). Trimming took off 5 bases at V and 0 bases at J, with 16 bases between the two ends. The CDR3 spells CASSPLDSLYQETQYF. For the CDR3, the DNA is TGTGCCAGCAGTCCGCTGGACAGTTTGTACCAAGAGACCCAGTACTTC.

V usage is TRBV6-1 and J usage is TRBJ1-1; perhaps TRBD1 as D (6 bases). V was cut by 7 bases and J by 5 bases, with 14 bases left in between. The CDR3 length is 13 residues. CDR1 and CDR2 (germline): MNHNS, SASEGT. The CDR3 protein is CASMGTLQTEAFF. CDR3 bases: TGTGCCAGCATGGGGACACTGCAGACTGAAGCTTTCTTT.

The chain links TRBV19 to TRBJ2-7, with D perhaps matching TRBD1 (6 bases). The V end lost 4 bases, the J end lost 3 bases, and 10 bases lay between the germline ends. Germline assignment: CDR1 LNHDA and CDR2 SQIVND (reference sequence). This CDR3 spans 13 amino acids. This chain's CDR3 is CASSTGQFYEQYF. In DNA, the CDR3 is TGTGCCAGTAGTACCGGACAGTTCTACGAGCAGTACTTC.

The chain carries TRBV7-9 and TRBJ2-3; the D is unclear. V was shortened by 7 bases and J by 5 bases, with 13 bases between the two germline ends. The CDR3 spans 13 residues. The V gene's germline CDR1 is SEHNR and CDR2 FQNEAQ (reference sequence). DNA of the CDR3: TGTGCCAGCACCCCGCCTCTAAAAGATACGCAGTATTTT. This codes for CASTPPLKDTQYF.

This chain joins TRBV5-8 and TRBJ1-6; 7 bases map to TRBD1. This CDR3 spans 19 amino acids. CDR1 and CDR2 from the germline V gene are SGHTS and YDEGEE. V shed 0 bases and J 7 bases; nucleotides not matched to a gene: 16. The CDR3 DNA reads as TGTGCCAGCAGCTTGGTTTTTAGGGGGCGCGAGGAAGAAAATTCACCCCTCCACTTT. Amino acids: CASSLVFRGREEENSPLHF.

The chain employs TRBV19 and TRBJ2-1, with a weak D call TRBD2 (5 bases). Germline lookup yields CDR1 LNHDA and CDR2 SQIVND (reference sequence). Trimming shortened V by 6 bases and J by 4 bases, and 16 bases separated the two germline ends. The length of the CDR3 is 15 residues. The CDR3 here is CASRNRDPLYNEQFF. Written as DNA, the CDR3 is TGTGCCAGTAGGAACCGGGATCCCTTATACAATGAGCAGTTCTTC.

This clone was seen a few times. The chain employs TRBV11-2 and TRBJ1-6, with 7 bases that match TRBD1. V lost 5 bases to trimming and J lost 3 bases; unmatched junction nucleotides: 1. This CDR3 has 14 residues. Germline V gene lookup returns CDR1 SGHAT and CDR2 FQNNGV. The CDR3: CASSHRGYNSPLHF. The CDR3, as DNA: TGTGCCAGCAGCCACAGGGGCTATAATTCACCCCTCCACTTT.

The gene calls are TRBV7-8 and TRBJ2-7; D is unclear. CDR1 and CDR2 from the germline V gene are SGHVS and FQNEAQ. The CDR3 has 13 amino acids. Trimming cost V 4 bases and J 4 bases, with 11 bases left between them. CDR3 sequence (DNA): TGTGCCAGCAGCTCCCCCCCCAGGTACGAGCAGTACTTC. Translating gives CASSSPPRYEQYF. The complete variable domain, with remaining parts taken from reference TRBV7-8 and TRBJ2-7, reads GAGVSQSPRYKVAKRGQDVALRCDPISGHVSLFWYQQALGQGPEFLTYFQNEAQLDKSGLPSDRFFAERPEGSVSTLKIQRTQQEDSAVYLCASSSPPRYEQYFGPGTRLTVT.

The chain uses TRBV7-3 and TRBJ2-2; 7 bases line up with TRBD1. CDR3 length equals 16 residues. Germline loops: CDR1 SGHTA, CDR2 FQGTGA. V lost 3 bases, J lost 4 bases, and 8 bases stayed unmatched. This chain's CDR3 is CASSFLPGQSTGELFF. The CDR3 DNA reads as TGTGCCAGCAGCTTTCTACCGGGACAGAGCACCGGGGAGCTGTTTTTT.

This rearrangement joins TRBV6-6 to TRBJ1-3, with D maybe TRBD1 (6 bases). V was clipped by 6 bases and J by 6 bases, with 15 bases between them. This CDR3 spans 14 amino acids. The germline V gene has CDR1 MNHNY and CDR2 SVGAGI (reference sequence). Here the CDR3 reads CASREGQLENTIYF. CDR3 DNA sequence: TGTGCCAGCAGGGAAGGACAGTTAGAAAACACCATATATTTT.

Comment on this clone: This same CDR3 is encoded by further DNA sequences in the sample. The chain is built from TRBV7-3 and TRBJ2-3; 7 nucleotides match TRBD2. Germline V lookup: CDR1 SGHTA, CDR2 FQGTGA. V trimming: 2 bases; J trimming: 1 base; junction bases outside the gene matches: 0. There are 14 residues in the CDR3. CDR3 sequence reads: CASSLAGGTDTQYF. The CDR3 coding sequence is TGTGCCAGCAGCTTAGCGGGGGGCACAGATACGCAGTATTTT.

V and J are TRBV7-9 and TRBJ1-1; tentatively, D is TRBD1 (6 bases). This CDR3 is 15 amino acids long. Germline values: CDR1 SEHNR, CDR2 FQNEAQ (reference sequence). Trimming removed 3 bases at V and 1 base at J, with 12 bases between. The DNA for the CDR3 is TGTGCCAGCAGCTTCGACCTACAGGGGAACACTGAAGCTTTCTTT. It specifies CASSFDLQGNTEAFF.

The chain is built from TRBV9 and TRBJ1-4; a weak D match, TRBD1 (5 bases). CDR1 and CDR2 from the germline V gene are SGDLS and YYNGEE. The CDR3 spans 15 residues. V lost 3 bases and J lost 7, with 16 bases in between. This chain's CDR3 is CASSDPAGSREKLFF. The CDR3 coding sequence is TGTGCCAGCAGCGACCCGGCAGGGTCGCGTGAAAAACTGTTTTTT.

The V call is TRBV2, the J call TRBJ2-7; 8 positions match TRBD2. The V gene's germline CDR1 is SNHLY and CDR2 FYNNEI. The CDR3 runs to 17 residues. The ends lost 6 bases at V and 9 bases at J; junction bases unmatched: 22. In DNA form, the CDR3 reads TGTGCCAGCAGGGAGGGATACCGCTCGACTAGCGATTTTGGGCAGTACTTC. Protein product: CASREGYRSTSDFGQYF.

The chain links TRBV5-1 to TRBJ1-4, with 8 bases lining up with TRBD1. The CDR3 totals 19 residues. CDR1 is SGHRS and CDR2 is YFSETQ in the germline V gene. V shed 5 bases and J 0 bases; nucleotides not matched to a gene: 15. The CDR3 DNA follows: TGCGCCAGCAGGTCTACAGGGGGAGCCGTAATTGCAACTAATGAAAAACTGTTTTTT. Amino acids: CASRSTGGAVIATNEKLFF.

The rearrangement joins TRBV7-3 to TRBJ1-1; tentative D call: TRBD1 (6 bases). The germline CDR1 and CDR2 sequences are SGHTA and FQGTGA. The CDR3 spans 15 residues. The germline V and J ends were trimmed by 2 bases and 6 bases, with 16 bases remaining between them. Written as DNA, the CDR3 is TGTGCCAGCAGCTTAGTCCCCGACAGGAGGTCTGAAGCTTTCTTT. It is translated as CASSLVPDRRSEAFF.

The chain joins TRBV5-1 to TRBJ1-2; 8 nucleotides agree with TRBD1. The trim removed 0 bases at V and 6 bases at J, leaving 4 bases unmatched. CDR1 and CDR2 (germline): SGHRS, YFSETQ. This CDR3 comprises 14 residues. CDR3 loop: CASSLGTGRHGYTF. As DNA, the CDR3 is TGCGCCAGCAGCTTGGGGACAGGGAGGCATGGCTACACCTTC.

This clone was seen just once. V usage is TRBV14 and J usage is TRBJ2-1; TRBD1 matches at 7 bases. From germline, CDR1 is SGHDN and CDR2 FVKESK. Germline trimming cut 0 bases from V and 0 bases from J; bases unmatched to any gene: 2. CDR3 length: 16 amino acids. This chain's CDR3 is CASSQDRGSSYNEQFF. Here the CDR3 DNA reads TGTGCCAGCAGCCAAGACAGGGGGTCCTCCTACAATGAGCAGTTCTTC.